The source of this TCR beta chain is a study of blood T cell repertoires in COVID-19. About the research overall: Acute-phase and convalescent COVID-19 samples originated in the United States, Italy and Spain.

Sequenced by immunoSEQ multiplex PCR; TCRdb stores in-frame clones only, minus some. This table has some 70,000 clones, about 80% appearing once. This clone was recorded once. V was cut by 6 bases and J by 0 bases, with 13 bases left in between. The CDR3 totals 15 residues. Germline V lookup: CDR1 MNHEY, CDR2 SVGAGI. The V call is TRBV6-5, the J call TRBJ2-3; D might be TRBD1 (7 bases). The source is a woman aged 60-70 years with acute or convalescent COVID-19. The sequenced sample was peripheral blood. The chain's CDR3 is CASRDRRVSTDTQYF. The CDR3 DNA reads TGTGCCAGCAGGGACAGGAGGGTTAGCACAGATACGCAGTATTTT.